This entry describes one T cell receptor beta chain. Its antigen is undetermined. This CDR3 is 14 amino acids long. Germline V gives CDR1 SGHRS, CDR2 YFSETQ. TCR beta cDNA was generated via 5'RACE template switching incorporating UMIs. TCRdb re-called the 5' RACE reads; one entry per CDR3 protein, DNA not given. This sample's table has roughly 380,000 distinct CDR3 sequences. These data come from a study of T cells expressing NK-cell markers. Study-wide findings and caveats: The CD3+CD56-NKG2C+ fraction was also led by these clonotypes in several donors. Expanded NKG2C+ T cell clones had unclear HCMV specificity.

The sample was blood T cells: a sorted CD56 or NKG2C T cell subset, CD4+ or CD8+ T cells, or bulk PBMC T cells (not recorded which). The origin of this receptor is a man aged 18 to 69 in good health. The rearrangement uses TRBV5-1 and TRBJ2-5; TCRdb indicates TRBD2, and absent DNA this call remains unverified. CDR3 amino acids: CASATGRFGETQYF.